This T cell receptor beta chain was identified during a study of CD8+CD57+ T cells in acquired aplastic anemia. Study summary: The mean DNA yield obtained from sorted CD4+ and CD8+ cells came to 3 to 3.5 ug.

The template used for profiling TCR beta VDJ and CDR3 was genomic DNA. TCRdb itself ran the reads through MiXCR, one entry per CDR3 protein. Here the sample spans 250,000 to 350,000 distinct CDR3 sequences, around 60% being singletons. CDR3 length: 13 residues. The V and J ends lost 5 bases and 4 bases respectively, with 11 bases between them. Germline V lookup: CDR1 SGHTA, CDR2 FQGTGA. This clonotype was recorded at least ten times. The antigen is undetermined. Study findings and constraints: Sharing between patients and controls was observed for about 27 CD8+ CDR3 sequences. Patients versus controls showed no significant CD8+ Simpson's diversity difference.

Sequenced sample: sorted CD4+, CD8+, or CD8+CD57+ T cells (not recorded which) from PBMCs. The V gene is TRBV7-3, the J gene TRBJ2-5; TRBD2 is a possible D gene (7 bases). This receptor was obtained from a human donor with severe aplastic anemia or a healthy control (not recorded which). The CDR3 region is CASSRGGGETQYF. The CDR3 bases are TGTGCCAGCAGCAGGGGGGGCGGAGAGACCCAGTACTTC. Based on the CDR3 plus reference TRBV7-3 and TRBJ2-5, the full variable domain is GAGVSQTPSNKVTEKGKYVELRCDPISGHTALYWYRQSLGQGPEFLIYFQGTGAADDSGLPNDRFFAVRPEGSVSTLKIQRTERGDSAVYLCASSRGGGETQYFGPGTRLLVL.